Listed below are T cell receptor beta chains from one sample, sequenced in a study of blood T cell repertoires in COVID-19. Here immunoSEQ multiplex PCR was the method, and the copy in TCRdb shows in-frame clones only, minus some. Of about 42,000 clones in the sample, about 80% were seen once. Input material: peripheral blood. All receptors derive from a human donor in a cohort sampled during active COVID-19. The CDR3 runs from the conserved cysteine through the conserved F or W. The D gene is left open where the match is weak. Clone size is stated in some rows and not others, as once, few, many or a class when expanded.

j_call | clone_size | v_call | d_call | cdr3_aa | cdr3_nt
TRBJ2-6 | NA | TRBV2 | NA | CATATWGGPESGANVLTF | TGTGCCACCGCCACTTGGGGGGGGCCAGAATCTGGGGCCAACGTCCTGACTTTC
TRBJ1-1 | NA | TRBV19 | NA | CASSSGGNTEAFF | TGTGCCAGTAGTTCGGGGGGGAACACTGAAGCTTTCTTT
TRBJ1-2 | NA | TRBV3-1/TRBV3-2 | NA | CASSQGQDYGYTF | TGTGCCAGCAGCCAAGGACAAGACTATGGCTACACCTTC
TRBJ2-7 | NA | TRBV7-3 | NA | CASSPGSGVGSYEQYF | TGTGCCAGCAGCCCCGGTTCGGGGGTAGGCTCCTACGAGCAGTACTTC
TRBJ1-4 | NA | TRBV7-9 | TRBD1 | CASSRPGQGTEKLFF | TGTGCCAGCAGCCGCCCGGGACAGGGAACTGAAAAACTGTTTTTT
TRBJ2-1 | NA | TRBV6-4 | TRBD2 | CASSDSAAGGSYNEQFF | TGTGCCAGCAGTGACTCGGCAGCGGGGGGCTCCTACAATGAGCAGTTCTTC
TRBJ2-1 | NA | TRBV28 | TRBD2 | CASSSPRTSGGAVNEQFF | TGTGCCAGCAGTTCTCCGCGGACTAGCGGGGGGGCCGTCAATGAGCAGTTCTTC
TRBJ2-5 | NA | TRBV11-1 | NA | CASSLNGQYQETQYF | TGTGCCAGCAGCCTAAACGGACAGTACCAAGAGACCCAGTACTTC
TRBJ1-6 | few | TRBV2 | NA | CANKGTYNSPLHF | TGTGCCAACAAGGGGACTTATAATTCACCCCTCCACTTT
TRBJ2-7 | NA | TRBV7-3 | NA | CASSPTSSYEQYF | TGTGCCAGCAGCCCAACTAGTTCCTACGAGCAGTACTTC
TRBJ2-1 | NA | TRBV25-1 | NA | CASSETTGSSEQFF | TGTGCCAGCAGTGAGACAACAGGGAGTAGTGAGCAGTTCTTC
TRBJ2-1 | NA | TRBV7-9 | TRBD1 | CASSLTWTGENEQFF | TGTGCCAGCAGCTTAACTTGGACAGGGGAGAATGAGCAGTTCTTC
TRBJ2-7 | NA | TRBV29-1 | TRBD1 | CSVRGQETYEQYF | TGCAGCGTCAGGGGACAGGAGACCTACGAGCAGTACTTC
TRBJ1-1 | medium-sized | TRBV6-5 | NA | CASSPGLLEAFF | TGTGCCAGCAGCCCAGGTCTCCTCGAAGCTTTCTTT
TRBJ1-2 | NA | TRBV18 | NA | CASSLRGEYYGYTF | TGTGCCAGCTCACTCAGGGGAGAATACTATGGCTACACCTTC
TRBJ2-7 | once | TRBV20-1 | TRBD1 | CSSGQGDEQYF | TGCAGTTCCGGACAGGGCGACGAGCAGTACTTC
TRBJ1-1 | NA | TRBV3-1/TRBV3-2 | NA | CASSQDPNTEAFF | TGTGCCAGCAGCCAAGACCCTAACACTGAAGCTTTCTTT
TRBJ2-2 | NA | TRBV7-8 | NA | CASSLRRGSAGELFF | TGTGCCAGCAGCTTACGACGAGGGTCGGCCGGGGAGCTGTTTTTT
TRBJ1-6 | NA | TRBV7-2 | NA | CASSLDSSYNSPLHF | TGTGCCAGCAGCTTAGACAGCTCCTATAATTCACCCCTCCACTTT
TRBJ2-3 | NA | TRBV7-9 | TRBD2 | CASTPLGGTTDTQYF | TGTGCCAGCACCCCCCTCGGGGGGACGACAGATACGCAGTATTTT
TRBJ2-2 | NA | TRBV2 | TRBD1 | CASSRTGTGELFF | TGTGCCAGCAGCCGGACAGGGACCGGGGAGCTGTTTTTT
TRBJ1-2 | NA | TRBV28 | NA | CATRRIDYGYTF | TGTGCCACTAGGCGAATCGACTATGGCTACACCTTC
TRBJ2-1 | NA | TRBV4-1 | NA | CASSQDIPGTYNEQFF | TGCGCCAGCAGCCAAGATATCCCGGGGACCTACAATGAGCAGTTCTTC
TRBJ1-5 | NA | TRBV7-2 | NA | CASSPGTPGQPQHF | TGTGCCAGCAGCCCCGGGACACCGGGCCAGCCCCAGCATTTT
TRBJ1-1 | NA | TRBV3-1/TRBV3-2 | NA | CASSRAGEAFF | TGTGCCAGCAGCCGCGCGGGTGAAGCTTTCTTT
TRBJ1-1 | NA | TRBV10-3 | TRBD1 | CAIRGAGTANTEAFF | TGTGCCATCAGGGGGGCCGGGACAGCAAACACTGAAGCTTTCTTT